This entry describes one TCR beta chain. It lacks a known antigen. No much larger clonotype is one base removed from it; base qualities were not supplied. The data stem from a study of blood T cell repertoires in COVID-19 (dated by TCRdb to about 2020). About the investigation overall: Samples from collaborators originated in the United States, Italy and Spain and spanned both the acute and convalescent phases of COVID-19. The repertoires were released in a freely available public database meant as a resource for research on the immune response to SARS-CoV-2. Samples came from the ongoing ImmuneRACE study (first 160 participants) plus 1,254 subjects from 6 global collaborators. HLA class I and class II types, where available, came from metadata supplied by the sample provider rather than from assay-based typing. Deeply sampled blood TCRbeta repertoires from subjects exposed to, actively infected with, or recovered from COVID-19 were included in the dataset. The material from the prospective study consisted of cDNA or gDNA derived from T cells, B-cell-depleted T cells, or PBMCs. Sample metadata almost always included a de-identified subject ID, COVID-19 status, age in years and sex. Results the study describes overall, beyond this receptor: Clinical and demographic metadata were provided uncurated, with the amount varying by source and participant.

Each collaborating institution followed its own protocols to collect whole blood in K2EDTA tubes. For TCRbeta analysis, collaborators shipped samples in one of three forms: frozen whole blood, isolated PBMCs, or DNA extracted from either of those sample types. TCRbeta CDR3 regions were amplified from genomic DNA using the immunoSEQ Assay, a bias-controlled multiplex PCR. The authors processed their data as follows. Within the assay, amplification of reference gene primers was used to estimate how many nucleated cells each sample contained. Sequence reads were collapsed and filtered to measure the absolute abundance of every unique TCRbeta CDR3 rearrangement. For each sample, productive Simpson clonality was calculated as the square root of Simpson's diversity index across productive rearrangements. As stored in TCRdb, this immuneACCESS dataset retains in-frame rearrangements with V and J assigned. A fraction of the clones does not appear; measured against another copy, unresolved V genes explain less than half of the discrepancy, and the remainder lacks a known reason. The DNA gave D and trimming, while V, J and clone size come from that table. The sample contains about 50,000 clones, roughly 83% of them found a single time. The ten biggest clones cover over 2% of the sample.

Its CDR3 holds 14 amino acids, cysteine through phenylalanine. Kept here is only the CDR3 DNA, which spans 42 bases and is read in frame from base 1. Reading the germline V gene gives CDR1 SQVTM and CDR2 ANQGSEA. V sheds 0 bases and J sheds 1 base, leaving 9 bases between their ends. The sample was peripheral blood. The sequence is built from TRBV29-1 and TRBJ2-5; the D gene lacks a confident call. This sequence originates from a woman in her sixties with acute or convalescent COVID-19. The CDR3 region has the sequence CSVEDGASQETQYF. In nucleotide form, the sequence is TGCAGCGTTGAAGACGGAGCCAGCCAAGAGACCCAGTACTTC.